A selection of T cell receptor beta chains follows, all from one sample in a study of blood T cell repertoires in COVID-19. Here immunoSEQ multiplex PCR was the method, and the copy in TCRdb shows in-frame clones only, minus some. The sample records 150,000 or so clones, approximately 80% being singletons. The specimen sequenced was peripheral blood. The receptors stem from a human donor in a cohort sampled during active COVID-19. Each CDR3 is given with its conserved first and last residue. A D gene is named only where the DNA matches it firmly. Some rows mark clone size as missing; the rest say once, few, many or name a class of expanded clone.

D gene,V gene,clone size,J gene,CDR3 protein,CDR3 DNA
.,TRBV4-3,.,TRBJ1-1,CASSQDNIITEAFF,TGCGCCAGCAGCCAAGATAACATCATCACTGAAGCTTTCTTT
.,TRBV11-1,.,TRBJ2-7,CASSLLVAYEQYF,TGTGCCAGCAGCTTATTGGTAGCCTACGAGCAGTACTTC
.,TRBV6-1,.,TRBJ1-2,CASSEAHSGRYYGYTF,TGTGCCAGCAGTGAAGCCCATTCAGGGCGGTACTATGGCTACACCTTC
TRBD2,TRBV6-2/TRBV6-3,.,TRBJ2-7,CASSYSSSGLSYEQYF,TGTGCCAGCAGTTACTCGAGTAGCGGGCTCTCCTACGAGCAGTACTTC
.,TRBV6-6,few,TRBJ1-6,CASSWSRENSPLHF,TGTGCCAGCAGTTGGTCCAGGGAAAATTCACCCCTCCACTTT
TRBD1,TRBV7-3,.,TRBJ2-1,CASSLTGRNDEQFF,TGTGCCAGCAGCTTGACAGGGCGCAACGATGAGCAGTTCTTC
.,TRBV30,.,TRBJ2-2,CAWSVSAAGELFF,TGTGCCTGGAGTGTAAGCGCGGCCGGGGAGCTGTTTTTT
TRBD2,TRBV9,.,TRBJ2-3,CASSVAAGARDTQYF,TGTGCCAGCAGCGTAGCCGCGGGAGCAAGAGATACGCAGTATTTT
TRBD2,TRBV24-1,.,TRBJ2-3,CATSVGGRAGVSTDTQYF,TGTGCCACCAGTGTAGGAGGTCGAGCGGGGGTGAGCACAGATACGCAGTATTTT
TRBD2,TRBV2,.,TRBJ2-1,CASSETLAGANEQFF,TGTGCCAGCAGTGAAACTCTAGCGGGGGCCAATGAGCAGTTCTTC
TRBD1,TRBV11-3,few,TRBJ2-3,CASSSGQTFTDTQYF,TGTGCCAGCAGCTCGGGACAGACTTTCACAGATACGCAGTATTTT
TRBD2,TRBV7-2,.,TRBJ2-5,CASGSGGRETQYF,TGTGCCAGCGGCTCGGGGGGGCGCGAGACCCAGTACTTC
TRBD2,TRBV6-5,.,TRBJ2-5,CASSERDSQYF,TGTGCCAGTTCTGAGCGGGACTCCCAGTACTTC
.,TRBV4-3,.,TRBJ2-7,CASSQVSRGYEQYF,TGCGCCAGCAGCCAAGTCTCCAGGGGCTACGAGCAGTACTTC
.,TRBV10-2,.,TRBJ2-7,CASSEQGYEQYF,TGCGCCAGCAGTGAACAGGGCTACGAGCAGTACTTC
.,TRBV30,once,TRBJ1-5,CAWSPTGTASNQPQHF,TGTGCCTGGAGCCCCACCGGGACTGCTAGCAATCAGCCCCAGCATTTT
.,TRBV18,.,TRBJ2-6,CASSPARAAGANVLTF,TGTGCCAGCTCACCAGCCAGGGCCGCTGGGGCCAACGTCCTGACTTTC
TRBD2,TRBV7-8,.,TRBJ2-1,CASSPIRLAGMGNEQFF,TGTGCCAGCAGCCCGATCCGACTAGCGGGAATGGGCAATGAGCAGTTCTTC
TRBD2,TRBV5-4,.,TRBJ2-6,CASSFGGGRGANVLTF,TGTGCCAGCAGCTTCGGGGGGGGAAGAGGGGCCAACGTCCTGACTTTC
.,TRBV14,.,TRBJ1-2,CASSQVQGTYGYTF,TGTGCCAGCAGCCAGGTACAGGGAACCTATGGCTACACCTTC
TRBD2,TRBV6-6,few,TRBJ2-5,CASSSGTRKEETQYF,TGTGCCAGCAGCTCCGGGACTAGGAAGGAAGAGACCCAGTACTTC
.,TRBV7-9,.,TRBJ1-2,CASSPGGSFNYGYTF,TGTGCCAGCAGCCCTGGGGGGAGCTTTAACTATGGCTACACCTTC
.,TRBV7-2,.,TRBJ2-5,CASSFRETQYF,TGTGCCAGCAGCTTCAGGGAGACCCAGTACTTC
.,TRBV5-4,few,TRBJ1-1,CASSLGGSPMNTEAFF,TGTGCCAGCAGCTTGGGGGGCAGCCCCATGAACACTGAAGCTTTCTTT
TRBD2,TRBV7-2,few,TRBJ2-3,CASGLAGEASDTQYF,TGTGCCAGCGGGTTAGCGGGAGAGGCTTCAGATACGCAGTATTTT
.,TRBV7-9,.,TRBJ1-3,CASTRDSLSGNTIYF,TGTGCCAGCACCCGTGACAGCCTCTCTGGAAACACCATATATTTT
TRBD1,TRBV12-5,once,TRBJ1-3,CASGFTWDSGSGNTIYF,TGTGCTAGTGGTTTTACTTGGGACAGTGGCTCTGGAAACACCATATATTTT
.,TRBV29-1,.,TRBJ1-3,CSVDGRDSGNTIYF,TGCAGCGTTGATGGACGGGACTCTGGAAACACCATATATTTT
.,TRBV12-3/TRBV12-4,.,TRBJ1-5,CASSWTGNQPQHF,TGTGCCAGCAGTTGGACGGGGAATCAGCCCCAGCATTTT
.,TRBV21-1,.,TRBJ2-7,CASSLAGTASYEQYF,TGTGCCAGCAGCCTAGCTGGCACTGCCTCCTACGAGCAGTACTTC
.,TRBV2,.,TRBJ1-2,CASSESRGYTF,TGTGCCAGCAGTGAAAGCCGAGGCTACACCTTC
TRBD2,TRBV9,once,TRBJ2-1,CASSQRGVDEQFF,TGTGCCAGCTCCCAGCGGGGGGTGGATGAGCAGTTCTTC
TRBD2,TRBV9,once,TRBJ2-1,CASSVEVGAGVFGEQFF,TGTGCCAGCAGCGTAGAGGTCGGGGCGGGAGTGTTCGGTGAGCAGTTCTTC
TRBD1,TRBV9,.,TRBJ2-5,CASSGQGTKETQYF,TGTGCCAGCAGCGGACAGGGAACTAAAGAGACCCAGTACTTC
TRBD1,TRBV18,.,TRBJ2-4,CASSPQGTVGAAKNIQYF,TGTGCCAGCTCACCACAGGGGACAGTCGGGGCAGCCAAAAACATTCAGTACTTC
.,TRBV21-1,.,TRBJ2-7,CASRAGGRLDEQYF,TGTGCCAGCCGTGCTGGCGGGAGGCTAGACGAGCAGTACTTC
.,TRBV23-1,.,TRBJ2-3,CASKAPVSRTDTQYF,TGCGCCAGCAAAGCCCCCGTGTCTCGCACAGATACGCAGTATTTT
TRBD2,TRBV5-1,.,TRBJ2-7,CASSHSSGRLPGEYF,TGCGCCAGCAGCCATTCTAGCGGGAGGCTCCCTGGGGAGTACTTC
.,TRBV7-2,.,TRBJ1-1,CASSLGVGATTEAFF,TGTGCCAGCAGCTTAGGTGTGGGGGCGACCACTGAAGCTTTCTTT
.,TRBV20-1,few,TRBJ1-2,CSASQEAGYGYTF,TGCAGTGCTAGTCAGGAGGCTGGCTATGGCTACACCTTC
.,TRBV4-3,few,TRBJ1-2,CASSQDTGGSGYTF,TGCGCCAGCAGCCAAGATACGGGTGGGTCGGGCTACACCTTC
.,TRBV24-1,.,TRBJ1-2,CATEGDRDSANYGYTF,TGTGCCACCGAAGGTGACAGAGACTCAGCTAACTATGGCTACACCTTC
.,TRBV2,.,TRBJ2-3,CASSSVSATDTQYF,TGTGCCAGCAGTTCGGTCAGCGCCACAGATACGCAGTATTTT
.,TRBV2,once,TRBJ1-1,CASTRDKRTEAFF,TGTGCCAGCACCAGGGACAAGCGGACTGAAGCTTTCTTT
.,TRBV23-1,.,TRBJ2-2,CASSQSGGVLNTGELFF,TGCGCCAGCAGTCAATCCGGCGGGGTCCTCAACACCGGGGAGCTGTTTTTT
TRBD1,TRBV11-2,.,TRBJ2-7,CASSPGPGGYEQYF,TGTGCCAGCAGCCCAGGACCAGGGGGCTACGAGCAGTACTTC
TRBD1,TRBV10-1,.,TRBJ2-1,CASSAPGQRRNEQFF,TGCGCCAGCAGTGCACCGGGACAGCGACGCAATGAGCAGTTCTTC
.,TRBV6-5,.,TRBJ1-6,CASSYGGQQTNSPLHF,TGTGCCAGCAGTTATGGCGGACAGCAAACCAATTCACCCCTCCACTTT
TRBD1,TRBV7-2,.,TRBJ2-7,CASSWSGTGASEQYF,TGTGCCAGCAGCTGGTCCGGGACAGGGGCCTCCGAGCAGTACTTC
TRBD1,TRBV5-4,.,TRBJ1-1,CASSSSYRGSAEAFF,TGTGCCAGCAGCTCGTCTTACAGGGGTTCGGCTGAAGCTTTCTTT
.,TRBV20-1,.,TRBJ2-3,CSASKSSTDTQYF,TGCAGTGCTAGTAAATCAAGCACAGATACGCAGTATTTT